The 21 T cell receptor beta chains below were found in one sample sequenced in a study of control samples from healthy donors and cancer patients. The table came from immunoSEQ multiplex PCR; TCRdb's copy has only in-frame clones and leaves some out. The table has 150,000 to 200,000 clones, about 87% seen once. Sequencing used blood. These receptors were collected from a man younger than 40 in good health.

This rearrangement joins TRBV7-9 to TRBJ1-1, with D unresolved. The CDR3 sequence is 15 residues long. CDR1 and CDR2 from the germline V gene are SEHNR and FQNEAQ (reference sequence). The germline V and J ends were trimmed by 5 bases and 6 bases, with 19 bases remaining between them. This CDR3 is CASSPQGREGSEAFF. The CDR3 nucleotides read TGTGCCAGCAGCCCCCAAGGGCGGGAGGGCTCTGAAGCTTTCTTT.

This sequence joins TRBV5-6 and TRBJ2-1; a weak D match, TRBD2 (6 bases). This CDR3 contains 15 residues. The V gene's germline CDR1 is SGHDT and CDR2 YYEEEE. Trimming took off 4 bases at V and 4 bases at J, with 15 bases between the two ends. CDR3: CASSQSSEEYNEQFF. In DNA, the CDR3 is TGTGCCAGCAGCCAATCTAGCGAGGAGTACAATGAGCAGTTCTTC.

The chain carries TRBV5-1 and TRBJ1-4; possibly TRBD1 for D (5 bases). This CDR3 has 15 amino acids. The V end lost 0 bases, the J end lost 6 bases, and 12 bases lay between the germline ends. The germline V gene encodes CDR1 SGHRS and CDR2 YFSETQ. CDR3 residues: CASSLAGTIYEKLFF. DNA for the CDR3: TGCGCCAGCAGCTTGGCCGGGACCATCTATGAAAAACTGTTTTTT. The variable domain in full, with the rest retrieved from reference TRBV5-1 and TRBJ1-4, is KAGVTQTPRYLIKTRGQQVTLSCSPISGHRSVSWYQQTPGQGLQFLFEYFSETQRNKGNFPGRFSGRQFSNSRSEMNVSTLELGDSALYLCASSLAGTIYEKLFFGSGTQLSVL.

The chain is built from TRBV19 and TRBJ1-2; possible D gene TRBD1, 5 bases. This CDR3 spans 13 amino acids. Germline-derived CDR1 and CDR2 are LNHDA and SQIVND (reference sequence). V lost 3 bases to trimming and J lost 4 bases, with 9 bases between them. In DNA form, the CDR3 reads TGTGCCAGTAGTATGGGGGAAATCTATGGCTACACCTTC. Amino acids: CASSMGEIYGYTF.

The genes are TRBV27 and TRBJ1-3, with a weak D call TRBD1 (5 bases). The CDR3 consists of 16 residues. Germline loops: CDR1 MNHEY, CDR2 SMNVEV (reference sequence). Trimming removed 5 bases from V and 2 bases from J, with 16 bases in between. The CDR3 protein is CASSPRVSGAGNTIYF. The CDR3 DNA reads TGTGCCAGCAGTCCCAGGGTTTCGGGTGCTGGAAACACCATATATTTT.

The sample holds one count of this clone. The V and J genes are TRBV5-4 and TRBJ1-1; D is perhaps TRBD1 (6 bases). V gave up 7 bases and J gave up 0 bases, with 7 bases separating them. The CDR3 has 12 residues. Germline V gene sequence: CDR1 SGHNT, CDR2 YYREEE (reference sequence). DNA of the CDR3: TGTGCCAGCGCAGGGGTGAACACTGAAGCTTTCTTT. As protein: CASAGVNTEAFF.

This chain connects TRBV19 to TRBJ1-6; 7 positions match TRBD1. This CDR3 is built from 14 residues. V dropped 3 bases and J dropped 5; count of bases not matched to a gene: 1. In germline, CDR1 is LNHDA, CDR2 SQIVND (reference sequence). The CDR3: CASSIQGDNSPLHF. CDR3 nucleotide sequence: TGTGCCAGTAGTATTCAGGGGGATAATTCACCCCTCCACTTT.

On this clone: At one end, the junction sequence differs from germline, possibly due to a read error. The chain couples TRBV9 to TRBJ2-3; 7 bases are a match to TRBD1. This CDR3 region has 15 residues. From germline, CDR1 is SGDLS and CDR2 YYNGEE. CDR3 in DNA: TGTGCCAGCAGCCCAGAGGGGGCTAGCAGAGATACGCAGTATTTT. Protein: CASSPEGASRDTQYF.

The chain is built from TRBV27 and TRBJ1-1, with D possibly TRBD1 on 5 matching bases. V lost 6 bases and J lost 5, with 16 bases in between. Germline loops: CDR1 MNHEY, CDR2 SMNVEV (reference sequence). This CDR3 region has 14 residues. The CDR3: CASRPGPEGTEAFF. The DNA of the CDR3 is TGTGCCAGCAGACCGGGGCCCGAGGGGACTGAAGCTTTCTTT.

V is TRBV19 and J is TRBJ2-7; 9 nucleotides match TRBD1. V dropped 4 bases and J dropped 2; count of bases not matched to a gene: 3. CDR1 and CDR2 (germline): LNHDA, SQIVND (reference sequence). The CDR3 runs 14 residues. Here the CDR3 reads CASSRDRAPYEQYF. The CDR3 bases are TGTGCCAGTAGTAGGGACAGGGCACCCTACGAGCAGTACTTC.

V and J are TRBV5-1 and TRBJ2-1; 7 nucleotides align to TRBD2. Germline loops: CDR1 SGHRS, CDR2 YFSETQ. The V and J ends lost 4 bases and 10 bases, in that order; junction bases with no gene match: 11. This CDR3 is 14 amino acids long. The CDR3 region is CASSREGAGREQFF. In DNA form, the CDR3 reads TGCGCCAGCAGCCGCGAGGGAGCGGGACGGGAGCAGTTCTTC.

The V call is TRBV29-1, the J call TRBJ2-5; 9 bases align to TRBD1. CDR3 size: 14 residues. V was clipped by 7 bases and J by 4 bases; unmatched bases: 10. Germline CDR1 is SQVTM and CDR2 is ANQGSEA. This CDR3 reads CSAPQGARVETQYF. The CDR3 bases are TGCAGCGCACCACAGGGGGCGCGCGTAGAGACCCAGTACTTC.

The chain recombines TRBV21-1 with TRBJ1-3; no check of the table's D call, TRBD1, against the DNA was made. TRBV21-1 is a documented pseudogene. CDR3 size: 17 residues. The DNA for the CDR3 is TGTGCCAGCACCCCAAGAGGAGGGACAGGGGTCGGAAACACCATATATTTT. This translates into CASTPRGGTGVGNTIYF.

This chain links TRBV19 with TRBJ1-1; 7 nucleotides match TRBD1. After removal of 2 bases from V and 2 bases from J, the junction contained 5 bases not matched to a gene. This CDR3 is built from 15 residues. CDR1 and CDR2 from the germline V gene are LNHDA and SQIVND (reference sequence). CDR3 sequence reads: CASSITTGSNTEAFF. The CDR3 DNA follows: TGTGCCAGTAGTATAACGACAGGGTCTAACACTGAAGCTTTCTTT. Using reference TRBV19 and TRBJ1-1 for the parts outside the CDR3, the full variable domain is DGGITQSPKYLFRKEGQNVTLSCEQNLNHDAMYWYRQDPGQGLRLIYYSQIVNDFQKGDIAEGYSVSREKKESFPLTVTSAQKNPTAFYLCASSITTGSNTEAFFGQGTRLTVV.

A few counts support this clone. The V and J genes are TRBV2 and TRBJ1-5; D is uncertain. The CDR3 loop spans 12 amino acids. Germline CDR1 and CDR2: SNHLY and FYNNEI. Trimming took off 3 bases at V and 5 bases at J, with 5 bases between the two ends. The CDR3 here is CASSDGDQPQHF. The CDR3 DNA reads TGTGCCAGCAGTGACGGTGATCAGCCCCAGCATTTT.

The rearrangement uses TRBV7-9 and TRBJ1-1, with D unresolved. The CDR3 extends over 13 amino acids. CDR1 is SEHNR and CDR2 is FQNEAQ in the germline V gene (reference sequence). Trimming removed 0 bases at V and 12 bases at J, with 14 bases between. CDR3 in DNA: TGTGCCAGCAGCTTAGCCGACCGCCACCGACCTTTCTTT. Protein sequence: CASSLADRHRPFF.

The V call is TRBV7-8, the J call TRBJ2-7, with D uncertain. The germline V gene encodes CDR1 SGHVS and CDR2 FQNEAQ. Trimming cost V 0 bases and J 3 bases, with 9 bases left between them. The CDR3 runs to 14 residues. The CDR3 protein is CASSLAPVLYEQYF. For the CDR3, the DNA is TGTGCCAGCAGCTTAGCTCCTGTCCTCTACGAGCAGTACTTC.

Only one count was recorded for this clone. Germline is not matched at one junction end, which may reflect a read error. This chain joins TRBV5-1 and TRBJ1-1; unclear D gene. The germline V gene has CDR1 SGHRS and CDR2 YFSETQ. The CDR3 has 16 amino acids. DNA of the CDR3: TGCGCCAGCAGCACGGGTCCGTCTTCTGTGAACGCTGAAGCTTTCTTT. It encodes CASSTGPSSVNAEAFF.

CDR3 nucleotide sequence: TGTGCCTGTACCCCGCGGGGGATAAGCACAGATACGCAGTATTTT. Amino acids: CACTPRGISTDTQYF. The chain has TRBV30 and TRBJ2-3; 7 nucleotides line up with TRBD2. There are 15 residues in the CDR3. Trimming took 6 bases from V and 0 from J; bases not matched to a gene: 9. CDR1 GTSNPN and CDR2 SVGIG come from the germline V gene (reference sequence).

This chain uses TRBV20-1 with TRBJ1-1; a weak D match, TRBD1 (5 bases). The CDR3 consists of 11 residues. Germline V lookup: CDR1 DFQATT, CDR2 SNEGSKA (reference sequence). V dropped 7 bases and J dropped 8 bases, with 14 bases sitting between them. DNA of the CDR3: TGCAGTGTTAGTAGGGGAAGAGAAGCTTTCTTT. Its protein is CSVSRGREAFF.

V gene TRBV2 combines with J gene TRBJ1-2, with 7 bases lining up with TRBD1. The junction had 14 bases not matched to a gene; V was cut back by 0 bases and J by 4 bases. Germline V gene sequence: CDR1 SNHLY, CDR2 FYNNEI. This CDR3 is built from 18 residues. This chain's CDR3 is CASSEARQGGTTGYGYTF. The CDR3 region has the DNA TGTGCCAGCAGTGAAGCGAGGCAGGGGGGGACTACTGGCTATGGCTACACCTTC.